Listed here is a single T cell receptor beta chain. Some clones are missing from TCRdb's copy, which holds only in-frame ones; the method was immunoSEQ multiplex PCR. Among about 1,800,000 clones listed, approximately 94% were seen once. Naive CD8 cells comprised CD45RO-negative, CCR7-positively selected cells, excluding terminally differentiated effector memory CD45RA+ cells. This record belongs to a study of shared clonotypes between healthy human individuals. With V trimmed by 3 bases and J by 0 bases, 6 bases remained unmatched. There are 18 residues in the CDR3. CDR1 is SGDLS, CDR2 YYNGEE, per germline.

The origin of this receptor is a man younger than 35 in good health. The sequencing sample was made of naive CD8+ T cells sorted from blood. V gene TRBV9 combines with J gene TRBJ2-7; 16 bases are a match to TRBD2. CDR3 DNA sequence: TGTGCCAGCAGCGATGGGACTAGCGGGAGGGTGGACTCCTACGAGCAGTACTTC. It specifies CASSDGTSGRVDSYEQYF.